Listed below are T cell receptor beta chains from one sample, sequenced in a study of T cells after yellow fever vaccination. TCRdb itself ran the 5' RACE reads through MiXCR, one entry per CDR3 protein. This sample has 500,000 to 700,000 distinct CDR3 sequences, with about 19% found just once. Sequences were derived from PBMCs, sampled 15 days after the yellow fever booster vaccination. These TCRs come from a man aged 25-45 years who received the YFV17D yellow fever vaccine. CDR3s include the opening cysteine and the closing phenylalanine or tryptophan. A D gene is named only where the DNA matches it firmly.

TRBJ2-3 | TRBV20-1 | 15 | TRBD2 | CSAFQTSGRSDTQYF
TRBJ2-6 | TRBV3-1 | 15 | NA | CASSPMAAGANVLTF
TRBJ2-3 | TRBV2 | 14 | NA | CASRDVSGTDTQYF
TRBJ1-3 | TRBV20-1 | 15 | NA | CSARSQGISGNTIYF
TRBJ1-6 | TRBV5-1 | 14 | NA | CASSAGTVRSPLHF
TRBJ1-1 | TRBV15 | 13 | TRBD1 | CATSGQGAGRAFF
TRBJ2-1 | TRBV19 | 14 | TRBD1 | CASSDGQGYNEQFF
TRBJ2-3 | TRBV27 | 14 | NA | CASSWMGVTDTQYF
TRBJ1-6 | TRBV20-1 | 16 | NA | CSARDPLQGINSPLHF
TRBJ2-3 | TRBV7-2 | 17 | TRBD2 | CASSLASGGLFTDTQYF